This TCR beta chain was sequenced during a study of glioma-infiltrating T cells after dendritic cell vaccination. Study details: Autologous tumor lysate-pulsed dendritic cell vaccination was given between the early 2000s and the early 2010s. Patients received three intradermal dendritic cell vaccine injections at biweekly intervals.

Per the germline V gene, CDR1 is SGHVS and CDR2 is FNYEAQ. This CDR3 spans 15 amino acids. V shed 0 bases and J shed 0 bases, with 5 bases lying between them. Clones were sequenced by immunoSEQ multiplex PCR, and TCRdb holds only the in-frame ones, with some missing. The sample comprises tens of thousands of clones, almost 85% of which are singletons, and about 8% rests with the top ten. The V call is TRBV7-6, the J call TRBJ1-4, with unresolved D. The receptor was derived from a human donor with glioblastoma. Sequenced material: blood, taken before dendritic cell vaccination. The CDR3 loop is CASSLAGATNEKLFF. The CDR3 DNA follows: TGTGCCAGCAGCTTAGCGGGAGCAACTAATGAAAAACTGTTTTTT.